The 20 T cell receptor beta chains listed next were all sequenced from one sample in a study of T cells in Graves' hyperthyroidism and ophthalmopathy. Amplification of TCR beta CDR3 regions was performed using RNA transcripts as template. HTBI primers were employed in a first-round RT-PCR of the TCR CDR3. A single record per CDR3 protein comes from TCRdb applying MiXCR to the multiplex PCR reads. The sample records a few hundred thousand distinct CDR3 sequences, about half being singletons. Sequenced sample: peripheral blood or thyroid tissue (not recorded which). The source of these receptors is a woman aged 18-30 years with Graves' hyperthyroidism.

There are many counts of this clonotype. The chain employs TRBV10-3 and TRBJ1-1, with D possibly TRBD1 on 6 matching bases. Looked up from germline, CDR1 is ENHRY and CDR2 is SYGVKD. V was trimmed by 6 bases and J by 4 bases, leaving 18 bases between them. The CDR3 is 15 amino acids. As DNA, the CDR3 is TGTGCCATCAGGGAATCAGACAGGTTAGGCACTGAAGCTTTCTTT. Translated: CAIRESDRLGTEAFF.

The gene calls are TRBV11-1 and TRBJ2-7, with TRBD2 matching 15 bases. The CDR3 has 16 amino acids. Trimming at V came to 6 bases and at J to 0 bases, leaving 3 bases not matched to a gene. The germline V gene encodes CDR1 SGHAT and CDR2 FQDESV (reference sequence). The CDR3 reads CASRGLAGGASYEQYF. DNA for the CDR3: TGTGCCAGCAGGGGACTAGCGGGAGGTGCCTCCTACGAGCAGTACTTC.

Details on this clonotype: This may be a read error, as it is one base from a much larger clone. This chain links TRBV10-3 with TRBJ1-1; 10 nucleotides align to TRBD1. The length of the CDR3 is 14 residues. After removal of 7 bases from V and 4 bases from J, the junction contained 6 bases not matched to a gene. The germline CDR1 and CDR2 sequences are ENHRY and SYGVKD. CDR3: CAINSDRGGTEAFF. The CDR3 nucleotides are TGTGCCATCAATTCGGACAGGGGGGGCACTGAAGCTTTCTTT.

This clonotype was seen repeatedly, ten times or more. The chain combines TRBV29-1 with TRBJ1-2, with unresolved D. The germline gives CDR1 SQVTM, CDR2 ANQGSEA. Trimming left V 4 bases short and J 8 bases short, with 14 bases between. The CDR3 loop spans 12 amino acids. The CDR3 DNA is TGCAGCGTTGCAACAGCAGGTGGCGGCTACACCTTC. It yields the protein CSVATAGGGYTF.

This clonotype occurred a few times. V is TRBV7-2 and J is TRBJ2-7; D gene uncertain. This CDR3 spans 12 amino acids. CDR1 is SGHTA and CDR2 is FQGNSA in the germline V gene. Trimming left V 3 bases short and J 3 bases short, with 6 bases between. Here the CDR3 DNA reads TGTGCCAGCAGCTTTATCCGCTACGAGCAGTACTTC. It encodes CASSFIRYEQYF.

This chain uses TRBV5-1 with TRBJ1-1; D is uncertain. The V end lost 1 base, the J end lost 0 bases, and 4 bases lay between the germline ends. CDR3 length: 13 residues. Germline V lookup: CDR1 SGHRS, CDR2 YFSETQ. The CDR3 bases are TGCGCCAGCAGCTTGTATATGAACACTGAAGCTTTCTTT. Translation: CASSLYMNTEAFF.

The chain recombines TRBV2 with TRBJ2-7; the D gene is possibly TRBD1 (6 bases). V shed 11 bases and J shed 5 bases, with 22 bases lying between them. From germline, CDR1 is SNHLY and CDR2 FYNNEI. There are 14 residues in the CDR3. CDR3 loop: CARTGRSRGHEQYF. The CDR3 nucleotides read TGTGCCCGCACCGGAAGGTCCAGGGGCCACGAGCAGTACTTC.

At least ten counts were recorded for this clonotype. This chain links TRBV24-1 with TRBJ1-5; D uncertain. The CDR3 totals 16 residues. Germline loops: CDR1 KGHDR, CDR2 SFDVKD. V shed 2 bases and J shed 0 bases, with 10 bases lying between them. CDR3 sequence (DNA): TGTGCCACCAGTGATTCGCCCGGCCCTAGCAATCAGCCCCAGCATTTT. It specifies CATSDSPGPSNQPQHF.

DNA of the CDR3: TGTGCCAGTAGTCGGACAGGGGGAGGCACTGAAGCTTTCTTT. This translates into CASSRTGGGTEAFF. The V gene is TRBV19, the J gene TRBJ1-1; 10 positions match TRBD1. J was trimmed by 4 bases and V by 5 bases; bases with no gene match: 4. Germline assignment: CDR1 LNHDA and CDR2 SQIVND (reference sequence). The CDR3 consists of 14 residues.

The gene calls are TRBV5-1 and TRBJ1-6, with D perhaps matching TRBD1 (5 bases). The CDR3 totals 15 residues. Trimming shortened V by 0 bases and J by 6 bases, and 10 bases separated the two germline ends. Germline V gene sequence: CDR1 SGHRS, CDR2 YFSETQ. This CDR3 reads CASSLGQTFNSPLHF. The DNA of the CDR3 is TGCGCCAGCAGCTTGGGACAGACCTTTAATTCACCCCTCCACTTT.

The chain is built from TRBV5-6 and TRBJ1-1; TRBD1 is a possible D gene (6 bases). The CDR3 loop spans 17 amino acids. Trimming pared 1 base from V and 0 bases from J, leaving 16 bases between. In germline, CDR1 is SGHDT, CDR2 YYEEEE. In nucleotides, the CDR3 is TGTGCCAGCAGCTTGATACGGGACAAGGGGCTGAACACTGAAGCTTTCTTT. It encodes CASSLIRDKGLNTEAFF. The whole variable domain, filled in from reference TRBV5-6 and TRBJ1-1, reads DAGVTQSPTHLIKTRGQQVTLRCSPKSGHDTVSWYQQALGQGPQFIFQYYEEEERQRGNFPDRFSGHQFPNYSSELNVNALLLGDSALYLCASSLIRDKGLNTEAFFGQGTRLTVV.

CDR3 in amino acids: CASRTQGLLSNQPQHF. Here the CDR3 DNA reads TGTGCCAGCAGGACTCAGGGGCTCCTTAGCAATCAGCCCCAGCATTTT. The V call is TRBV10-3, the J call TRBJ1-5; a possible D gene is TRBD1 (6 bases). Trimming removed 10 bases at V and 0 bases at J, with 19 bases between. Germline assignment: CDR1 ENHRY and CDR2 SYGVKD. The CDR3 totals 16 residues.

This chain joins TRBV24-1 and TRBJ1-1; D is possibly TRBD1 (6 bases). Between the trimmed V and J ends, which lost 2 bases and 11 bases, there was a span of 17 bases. The CDR3 has 14 amino acids. Germline loops: CDR1 KGHDR, CDR2 SFDVKD. CDR3 coding DNA: TGTGCCACCAGTGATTCCCAGGGGACTAGCGGGGCTTTCTTT. Its protein is CATSDSQGTSGAFF.

CDR3 loop: CSVDPGQGSTEAFF. CDR3 DNA sequence: TGCAGCGTTGATCCGGGACAGGGGTCCACTGAAGCTTTCTTT. The chain links TRBV29-1 to TRBJ1-1; 10 bases agree with TRBD1. The CDR3 sequence is 14 residues long. CDR1 is SQVTM, CDR2 ANQGSEA, per germline. Unmatched junction bases numbered 5, after V lost 3 bases and J lost 4 bases.

The rearrangement uses TRBV29-1 and TRBJ1-2; D gene unclear. The CDR3 extends over 12 amino acids. The V gene's germline CDR1 is SQVTM and CDR2 ANQGSEA. Trimming removed 7 bases from V and 6 bases from J, with 15 bases in between. In DNA, the CDR3 is TGCAGCGCCGTGGGGAATTCGCATGGCTACACCTTC. It translates to CSAVGNSHGYTF.

The genes are TRBV5-4 and TRBJ2-7, with D hard to call. This CDR3 has 13 residues. The germline CDR1 and CDR2 sequences are SGHNT and YYREEE (reference sequence). The V gene lost 5 bases and the J gene lost 3 bases, with 12 bases spanning the gap. CDR3 amino acids: CASSKAGLYEQYF. The CDR3 DNA reads TGTGCCAGCAGTAAGGCCGGTCTCTACGAGCAGTACTTC.

This clonotype was found a few times. This chain links TRBV7-6 with TRBJ2-7, with D uncertain. There are 13 residues in the CDR3. CDR1 SGHVS and CDR2 FNYEAQ come from the germline V gene. V dropped 1 base and J dropped 0 bases, with 4 bases sitting between them. CDR3 DNA: TGTGCCAGCAGCTTAGGGCACTCCTACGAGCAGTACTTC. This gives the protein CASSLGHSYEQYF. Full variable domain (remainder filled in from reference TRBV7-6 and TRBJ2-7): GAGVSQSPRYKVTKRGQDVALRCDPISGHVSLYWYRQALGQGPEFLTYFNYEAQQDKSGLPNDRFSAERPEGSISTLTIQRTEQRDSAMYRCASSLGHSYEQYFGPGTRLTVT.

The chain links TRBV7-8 to TRBJ2-7; 7 nucleotides match TRBD1. The CDR3 is 13 amino acids. The ends lost 4 bases at V and 5 bases at J; junction bases unmatched: 5. Germline CDR1 reads SGHVS; CDR2 reads FQNEAQ. In nucleotides, the CDR3 is TGTGCCAGCAGCTCAGACAGGGTAGACGAGCAGTACTTC. Its protein product is CASSSDRVDEQYF.

The table lists this clonotype with many counts. J is TRBJ2-6 and V is TRBV29-1; 8 bases are a match to TRBD1. Germline lookup yields CDR1 SQVTM and CDR2 ANQGSEA. This CDR3 has 15 amino acids. The V segment lost 6 bases and the J segment 3 bases; nucleotides outside the gene matches: 7. CDR3 residues: CSVMTGVYGANVLTF. In nucleotides, the CDR3 is TGCAGCGTAATGACAGGGGTTTATGGGGCCAACGTCCTGACTTTC.

This clonotype showed up many times. The chain couples TRBV2 to TRBJ1-6; D uncertain. Trimming shortened V by 2 bases and J by 5 bases, and 16 bases separated the two germline ends. This CDR3 contains 17 residues. Per germline, CDR1 SNHLY and CDR2 FYNNEI. For the CDR3, the DNA is TGTGCCAGCAGTGAACGGGTTCGGCGGGTCCATAATTCACCCCTCCACTTT. Protein sequence: CASSERVRRVHNSPLHF.